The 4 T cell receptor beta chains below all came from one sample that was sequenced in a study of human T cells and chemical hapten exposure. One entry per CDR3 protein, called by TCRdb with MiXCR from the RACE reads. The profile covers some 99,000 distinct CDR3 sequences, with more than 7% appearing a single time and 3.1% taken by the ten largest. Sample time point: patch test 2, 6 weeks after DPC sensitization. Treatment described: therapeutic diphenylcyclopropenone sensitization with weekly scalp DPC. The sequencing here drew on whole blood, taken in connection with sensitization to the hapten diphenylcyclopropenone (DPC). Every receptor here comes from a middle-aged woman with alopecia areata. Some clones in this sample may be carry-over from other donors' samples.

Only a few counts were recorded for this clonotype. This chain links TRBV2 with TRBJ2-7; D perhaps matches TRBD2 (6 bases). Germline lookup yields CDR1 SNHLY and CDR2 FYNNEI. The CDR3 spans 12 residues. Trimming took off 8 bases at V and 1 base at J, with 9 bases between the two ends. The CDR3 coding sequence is TGTGCCAGCCGGAGGGGTTCCTACGAGCAGTACTTC. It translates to CASRRGSYEQYF.

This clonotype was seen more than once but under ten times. The CDR3 coding sequence is TGTGCCAGCAGTTACTCCCTTGATCGGCCCCAGCATTTT. Residues: CASSYSLDRPQHF. The V and J genes are TRBV6-5 and TRBJ1-5; D unresolved. Germline CDR1 MNHEY, CDR2 SVGAGI. The germline V and J ends were trimmed by 0 bases and 9 bases, with 9 bases remaining between them. The CDR3 is 13 residues long.

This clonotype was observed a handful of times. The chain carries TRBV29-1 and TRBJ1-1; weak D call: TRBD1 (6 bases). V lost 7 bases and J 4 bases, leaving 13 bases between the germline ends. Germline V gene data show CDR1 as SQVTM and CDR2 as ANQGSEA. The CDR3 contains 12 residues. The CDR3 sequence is CSARTGSTEAFF. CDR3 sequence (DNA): TGCAGCGCCAGAACAGGGTCCACTGAAGCTTTCTTT.

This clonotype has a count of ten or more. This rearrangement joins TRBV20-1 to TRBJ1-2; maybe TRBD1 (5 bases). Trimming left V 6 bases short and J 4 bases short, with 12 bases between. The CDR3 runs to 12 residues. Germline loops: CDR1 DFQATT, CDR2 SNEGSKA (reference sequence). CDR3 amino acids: CSAPPRGYGYTF. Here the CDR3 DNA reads TGCAGTGCCCCCCCAAGGGGCTATGGCTACACCTTC.